The 26 T cell receptor beta chains reported below all come from one sample, sequenced in a study of immune characterization of retroperitoneal liposarcoma. TCRdb called the PCR reads again in MiXCR, with one record for every CDR3 protein. The sample includes over 3,000 distinct CDR3 sequences, roughly 27% of them seen just once. Sequencing was carried out using tumor tissue. Receptors originate from a female donor with retroperitoneal liposarcoma.

The V gene is TRBV30, the J gene TRBJ2-2; possible D gene TRBD2, 6 bases. CDR1 is GTSNPN, CDR2 SVGIG, per germline (reference sequence). This CDR3 comprises 15 residues. The germline V and J ends were trimmed by 0 bases and 7 bases, with 15 bases remaining between them. This chain's CDR3 is CAWSVQGGRSGELFF. The CDR3 bases are TGTGCCTGGAGTGTACAAGGTGGGAGGAGCGGGGAGCTGTTTTTT.

The chain joins TRBV18 to TRBJ2-1; 9 nucleotides match TRBD1. Germline-derived CDR1 and CDR2 are KGHSH and LQKENI. This CDR3 comprises 15 residues. The trim removed 4 bases at V and 7 bases at J, leaving 8 bases unmatched. DNA of the CDR3: TGTGCCAGCTCACGCGGACAGGGGCGGGAGAATGAGCAGTTCTTC. The encoded protein is CASSRGQGRENEQFF. Full variable domain (remainder filled in from reference TRBV18 and TRBJ2-1): NAGVMQNPRHLVRRRGQEARLRCSPMKGHSHVYWYRQLPEEGLKFMVYLQKENIIDESGMPKERFSAEFPKEGPSILRIQQVVRGDSAAYFCASSRGQGRENEQFFGPGTRLTVL.

In its sample, this clonotype is medium-sized. V is TRBV6-1 and J is TRBJ1-2; D uncertain. This CDR3 is built from 14 residues. V dropped 4 bases and J dropped 8 bases, with 17 bases sitting between them. Germline V gives CDR1 MNHNS, CDR2 SASEGT. CDR3 region: CASSAQGRTSGYTF. The CDR3 nucleotides read TGTGCCAGCAGTGCCCAAGGGAGGACGAGCGGCTACACCTTC.

This clonotype was observed a few times. This sequence joins TRBV6-1 and TRBJ2-1; 10 nucleotides agree with TRBD1. V was clipped by 6 bases and J by 1 base; unmatched bases: 6. The length of the CDR3 is 16 residues. CDR1 is MNHNS and CDR2 is SASEGT in the germline V gene. CDR3 in DNA: TGTGCCAGCAGACGACAGGGGGCTATATCCTACAATGAGCAGTTCTTC. As protein: CASRRQGAISYNEQFF.

Judged by abundance, this clonotype is medium-sized (0.01 to 0.1%). The rearrangement joins TRBV6-6 to TRBJ2-1; 12 positions agree with TRBD2. This CDR3 has 16 residues. In germline, CDR1 is MNHNY, CDR2 SVGAGI (reference sequence). Losses at the gene ends were 2 bases for V and 10 bases for J; bases not matched to a gene: 9. DNA for the CDR3: TGTGCCAGCAGTTACAGTGGTCTAGCGGGAGGGGGGGAGCAGTTCTTC. Its protein is CASSYSGLAGGGEQFF.

This clonotype was seen only a few times. This may be a read error, as it is one base from a much larger clone. The V call is TRBV28, the J call TRBJ2-1; 8 nucleotides agree with TRBD2. Germline V gene sequence: CDR1 MDHEN, CDR2 SYDVKM. CDR3 size: 14 residues. CDR3 sequence reads: CASRSQAGSGRPLF. The CDR3 DNA sequence: TGTGCCAGCAGATCCCAGGCCGGGAGCGGGAGACCGCTCTTC.

The chain recombines TRBV12-3 or TRBV12-4 with TRBJ2-1; the D is unclear. V lost 5 bases, J lost 8 bases, and 10 bases lay in between. The CDR3 is 12 residues long. CDR3 amino acids: CASSPVSDEQFF. CDR3 in DNA: TGTGCCAGCAGTCCCGTAAGTGATGAGCAGTTCTTC.

The V call is TRBV7-9, the J call TRBJ1-1; TRBD1 might be the D (5 bases). The CDR3 spans 15 residues. The V end was cut by 5 bases, the J end by 3 bases, with 16 bases between. Germline V gene data show CDR1 as SEHNR and CDR2 as FQNEAQ (reference sequence). Here the CDR3 reads CASSPRGGSDTEAFF. DNA of the CDR3: TGTGCCAGCAGCCCTCGGGGGGGATCGGACACTGAAGCTTTCTTT.

There are a few counts of this clonotype. The chain couples TRBV5-4 to TRBJ2-5; no clear D. The CDR3 is 13 residues long. The germline CDR1 and CDR2 sequences are SGHNT and YYREEE (reference sequence). Trimming removed 0 bases at V and 4 bases at J, with 7 bases between. The CDR3 coding sequence is TGTGCCAGCAGCTTGGCGGGCGGAGAGACCCAGTACTTC. Protein product: CASSLAGGETQYF. Complete variable domain (other parts from reference TRBV5-4 and TRBJ2-5): ETGVTQSPTHLIKTRGQQVTLRCSSQSGHNTVSWYQQALGQGPQFIFQYYREEENGRGNFPPRFSGLQFPNYSSELNVNALELDDSALYLCASSLAGGETQYFGPGTRLLVL.

This clonotype came up many times. V gene TRBV6-1 combines with J gene TRBJ2-5, with no clear D. The CDR3 consists of 12 residues. V was clipped by 4 bases and J by 6 bases, with 9 bases between them. Germline values: CDR1 MNHNS, CDR2 SASEGT. The CDR3 DNA sequence: TGTGCCAGCAGTGCCTCAGCCAAGACCCAGTACTTC. Translation: CASSASAKTQYF.

By its share, this clonotype is medium-sized. J is TRBJ2-1 and V is TRBV6-1, with 11 bases lining up with TRBD2. The CDR3 covers 15 residues. Per the germline V gene, CDR1 is MNHNS and CDR2 is SASEGT. Trimming cost V 6 bases and J 6 bases; bases outside gene matches: 7. Here the CDR3 reads CASRSSGLAANEQFF. CDR3 DNA sequence: TGTGCCAGCAGGTCCTCGGGACTAGCGGCCAATGAGCAGTTCTTC.

The table lists this clonotype with a few counts. This may come from a read error, since a much larger clone is one base off. The genes are TRBV12-3 or TRBV12-4 and TRBJ2-1, with TRBD1 identical over 8 bases. Losses at the gene ends were 7 bases for V and 10 bases for J; bases not matched to a gene: 12. This CDR3 spans 14 amino acids. This CDR3 reads CASTTGTGSYEQFF. CDR3 sequence (DNA): TGTGCCAGCACCACCGGGACAGGTTCCTACGAGCAGTTCTTC.

The gene calls are TRBV6-4 and TRBJ2-1, with 9 positions matching TRBD2. TRBJ2-7 matches the DNA end more closely, so the J call is doubtful. Germline loops: CDR1 MRHNA, CDR2 SNTAGT. The length of the CDR3 is 15 residues. CDR3 sequence reads: CASSPSGEPYNEQYF. DNA of the CDR3: TGTGCCAGCAGTCCTAGCGGGGAGCCATACAATGAGCAGTACTTC.

This clonotype is termed medium-sized. The rearrangement joins TRBV6-1 to TRBJ2-1; TRBD2 matches at 8 bases. Germline V CDR1 and CDR2: MNHNS, SASEGT. There are 15 residues in the CDR3. The junction had 3 bases not matched to a gene; V was cut back by 5 bases and J by 0 bases. CDR3 residues: CASSLAGSSYNEQFF. Written as DNA, the CDR3 is TGTGCCAGCAGTCTAGCGGGTAGCTCCTACAATGAGCAGTTCTTC.

The table lists this clonotype with many counts. The chain carries TRBV27 and TRBJ1-1, with D possibly matching TRBD1 (5 bases). CDR3 size: 13 residues. Trimming took 6 bases from V and 4 from J, leaving 12 bases between them. Germline-derived CDR1 and CDR2 are MNHEY and SMNVEV (reference sequence). CDR3 region: CASRGGGRTEAFF. For the CDR3, the DNA is TGTGCCAGCAGGGGGGGTGGCCGCACTGAAGCTTTCTTT.

This clonotype was seen a handful of times. The chain links TRBV11-2 to TRBJ2-1; possibly TRBD1 or TRBD2 for D (5 bases each). The CDR3 sequence is 14 residues long. Trimming took off 5 bases at V and 6 bases at J, with 14 bases between the two ends. The germline V gene encodes CDR1 SGHAT and CDR2 FQNNGV. The DNA for the CDR3 is TGTGCCAGCAGCCGAGGGGAACGGCCCAATGAGCAGTTCTTC. As protein: CASSRGERPNEQFF.

This clonotype is medium-sized (0.01 to 0.1%) within its sample. The gene calls are TRBV6-1 and TRBJ1-1; a weak D match, TRBD1 (6 bases). Trimming took 7 bases from V and 1 from J, leaving 19 bases between them. The CDR3 covers 16 residues. The germline V gene has CDR1 MNHNS and CDR2 SASEGT. CDR3 bases: TGTGCCAGCAACGCGGCGGGGGCGCTCGGGAACACTGAAGCTTTCTTT. Protein product: CASNAAGALGNTEAFF.

This clonotype qualifies as medium-sized. The CDR3, as DNA: TGTGCCAGCAACAGGGGACAGTCCTACGAGCAGTACTTC. Translated: CASNRGQSYEQYF. The genes are TRBV28 and TRBJ2-1; 7 bases line up with TRBD1. Matching the DNA end better, TRBJ2-7 makes the J call doubtful. The CDR3 loop spans 13 amino acids. Germline V lookup: CDR1 MDHEN, CDR2 SYDVKM.

This clonotype was picked up many times. This may be a read error, as it is one base from a much larger clone. V gene TRBV7-3 combines with J gene TRBJ2-4; D perhaps matches TRBD2 (6 bases). Germline V CDR1 and CDR2: SGHTA, FQGTGA. This CDR3 is built from 13 residues. V gave up 5 bases and J gave up 13 bases, with 18 bases separating them. The CDR3 region is CASSRGGNNEQYF. CDR3 nucleotide sequence: TGTGCCAGCAGCCGTGGGGGGAACAATGAGCAGTACTTC.

By share of the sample, this clonotype is large (0.1 to 1%). The V call is TRBV27, the J call TRBJ2-1; a possible D gene is TRBD1 (7 bases). Trimming stripped 10 bases from V and 10 bases from J, with 17 bases between. Looked up from germline, CDR1 is MNHEY and CDR2 is SMNVEV (reference sequence). The CDR3 runs to 12 residues. CDR3 DNA sequence: TGTGCCACAGATCAGGGGGGCGGAGAGCAGTTCTTC. Encoded protein: CATDQGGGEQFF.

Points on this clonotype: The conserved phenylalanine or tryptophan is not found at the CDR3 terminus, so this likely reflects a read error. The chain recombines TRBV6-6 with TRBJ1-2, with TRBD1 matching 7 bases. From germline, CDR1 is MNHNY and CDR2 SVGAGI (reference sequence). Germline trimming cut 6 bases from V and 4 bases from J; bases unmatched to any gene: 5. The CDR3 covers 13 residues. The CDR3 spells CASRSGTAYGYTL. DNA for the CDR3: TGTGCCAGCAGATCCGGGACAGCCTATGGCTACACCCTC.

This clonotype was seen a few times. The rearrangement links TRBV20-1 to TRBJ1-4, with TRBD1 matching over 7 bases. Germline values: CDR1 DFQATT, CDR2 SNEGSKA (reference sequence). Germline trimming cut 6 bases from V and 5 bases from J; bases unmatched to any gene: 3. The CDR3 totals 12 residues. CDR3 DNA sequence: TGCAGTGCCAGGGGACAGAATGAAAAACTGTTTTTT. As protein: CSARGQNEKLFF.

There are a few counts of this clonotype. The chain is built from TRBV7-6 and TRBJ2-5; the D gene is possibly TRBD1 (5 bases). Per the germline V gene, CDR1 is SGHVS and CDR2 is FNYEAQ. There are 13 residues in the CDR3. V was pared by 6 bases and J by 3 bases, with 11 bases between. The chain's CDR3 is CASRPDREETQYF. CDR3 bases: TGTGCCAGCAGGCCAGACAGAGAAGAGACCCAGTACTTC.

This clonotype was picked up a small number of times. J is TRBJ2-1 and V is TRBV6-2 or TRBV6-3, with D hard to call. The CDR3 is 13 amino acids. The germline V gene encodes CDR1 MNHEY and CDR2 SVGEGT. V shed 8 bases and J shed 8 bases, with 16 bases lying between them. The chain's CDR3 is CASGSSWVHEQFF. CDR3 sequence (DNA): TGTGCCAGCGGGTCGAGTTGGGTTCATGAGCAGTTCTTC.

This clonotype ranks as medium-sized. The chain couples TRBV12-3 or TRBV12-4 to TRBJ2-1; D is uncertain. The J call is doubtful: the DNA matches TRBJ2-7 better. CDR3 length: 13 amino acids. CDR3 DNA: TGTGCCAGCACTCCCCGCGACCGGAATGAGCAGTACTTC. It specifies CASTPRDRNEQYF.

This clonotype is labeled as medium-sized. V and J are TRBV10-2 and TRBJ2-3; 10 positions agree with TRBD2. The trim removed 5 bases at V and 1 base at J, leaving 0 bases unmatched. The CDR3 totals 14 residues. The germline CDR1 and CDR2 sequences are WSHSY and SAAADI. CDR3 nucleotides: TGCGCCAGCAGTCTAGCGGGAGGCACAGATACGCAGTATTTT. This gives the protein CASSLAGGTDTQYF.